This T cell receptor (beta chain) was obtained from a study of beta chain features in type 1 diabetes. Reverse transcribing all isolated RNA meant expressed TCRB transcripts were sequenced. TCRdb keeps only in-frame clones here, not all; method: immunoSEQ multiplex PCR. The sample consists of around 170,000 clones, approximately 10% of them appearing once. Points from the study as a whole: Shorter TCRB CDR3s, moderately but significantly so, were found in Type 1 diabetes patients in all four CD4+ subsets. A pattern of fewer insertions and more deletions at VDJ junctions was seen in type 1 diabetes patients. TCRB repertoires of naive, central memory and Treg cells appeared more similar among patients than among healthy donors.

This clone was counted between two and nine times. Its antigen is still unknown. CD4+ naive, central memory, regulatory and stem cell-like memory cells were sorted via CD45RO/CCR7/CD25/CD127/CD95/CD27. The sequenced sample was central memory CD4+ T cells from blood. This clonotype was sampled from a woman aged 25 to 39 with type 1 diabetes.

The CDR3 nucleotides read TGTGCCAGCTCGCAACAGGGCCTGAACACTGAAGCTTTCTTT. This sequence encodes CASSQQGLNTEAFF. The V and J genes are TRBV18 and TRBJ1-1; TRBD1 is a possible D gene (6 bases). The V gene's germline CDR1 is KGHSH and CDR2 LQKENI. This CDR3 has 14 amino acids. V was pared by 6 bases and J by 0 bases, with 11 bases between.